Here is one T cell receptor beta chain with its context. Its cognate antigen is unknown. Treatment here: 15 Gy SBRT to primary tumor, nephrectomy 4 weeks later. The data stem from a study of radiation and T cells in renal cell carcinoma. Study-level findings and limits: Dominant CDR3 motifs occupied more repertoire in irradiated than control tumors. Without pretreatment biopsies, baseline tumor clonotype presence was undetermined.

CDR1 SNHLY and CDR2 FYNNEI come from the germline V gene. The CDR3 has 15 amino acids. With 2 bases removed from V and 11 bases from J, the gap between germline ends came to 19 bases. The method was immunoSEQ multiplex PCR; TCRdb's version includes in-frame clones alone and lacks a portion of them. The sample has some 20,000 clones; about 51% are singletons. The J gene is TRBJ2-1, the V gene TRBV2, with TRBD1 as a possible D gene (6 bases). The input for sequencing was tumor tissue, taken from a patient whose treatment included radiotherapy and nephrectomy. The TCR originated in a woman aged 50 to 60 with renal cell carcinoma. In DNA, the CDR3 is TGTGCCAGCAGTGAATCTAGGACAGATAATAACAAGCAGTTCTTC. Its protein product is CASSESRTDNNKQFF.